A single sample gave rise to the 27 T cell receptor beta chains below, sequenced in a study of tumor-infiltrating lymphocytes in primary liver carcinoma. Unsorted whole blood supplied the blood RNA, and germline DNA was isolated too. The template, approximately 500 ng total RNA, yielded TCR beta cDNA made with a constant-region primer. ARM-PCR, slightly modified, supplied the TCR beta libraries through three nested multiplex PCR rounds. Primers for the first two PCR rounds were TRBV1-TRBV30 forward primers and a C-beta reverse primer (approximately 10 cycles per round). TCRdb redid the calling of the multiplex PCR reads with MiXCR, one entry per CDR3 protein. Here the sample spans 250,000 to 400,000 distinct CDR3 sequences, around three fifths being singletons. The sample taken for sequencing was peripheral blood. The receptor set was obtained from a man aged 40-55 years with primary liver carcinoma and hepatitis B virus infection.

The V and J genes are TRBV21-1 and TRBJ1-5; the listed D gene, TRBD1, was not tested against the DNA. TRBV21-1 is labeled a pseudogene. This CDR3 has 17 amino acids. As DNA, the CDR3 is TGTGCCAGCAGCTGCCGACAGGGGACATATAGCAATCAGCCCCAGCATTTT. Its translation is CASSCRQGTYSNQPQHF.

This clonotype showed up just a few times. The chain carries TRBV24-1 and TRBJ2-7; 8 nucleotides align to TRBD1. The CDR3 contains 15 residues. V shed 2 bases, J shed 5 bases, and the junction held 7 bases outside the gene matches. Looked up from germline, CDR1 is KGHDR and CDR2 is SFDVKD. CDR3 DNA: TGTGCCACCAGTGATTATGGACAGGGAGTAGACGAGCAGTACTTC. Translating gives CATSDYGQGVDEQYF.

The chain links TRBV7-9 to TRBJ2-2; possibly TRBD2 for D (6 bases). V was trimmed by 2 bases and J by 6 bases, leaving 13 bases between them. The CDR3 is made up of 15 amino acids. Looked up from germline, CDR1 is SEHNR and CDR2 is FQNEAQ (reference sequence). The CDR3 reads CASSLIVGGAGELFF. Here the CDR3 DNA reads TGTGCCAGCAGCTTAATCGTCGGAGGGGCCGGGGAGCTGTTTTTT.

In the case of this clonotype: A read error may produce the germline difference seen at one junction end. V gene TRBV11-3 combines with J gene TRBJ2-7; tentative D call: TRBD1 (5 bases). This CDR3 is built from 13 residues. Germline V gene lookup returns CDR1 SGHNT and CDR2 YENEEA. The DNA of the CDR3 is TGTGCCAGCAGCTTTATCAGGGTGTACGAGCAGTACTTT. It codes for CASSFIRVYEQYF.

The J gene is TRBJ2-2, the V gene TRBV5-4, with 8 bases identical to TRBD2. J lost 4 bases, V lost 4 bases, and 9 bases had no gene match. This CDR3 has 16 amino acids. CDR1 is SGHNT and CDR2 is YYREEE in the germline V gene (reference sequence). This CDR3 reads CASSREGGGGTGELFF. For the CDR3, the DNA is TGTGCCAGCAGCCGGGAGGGTGGAGGCGGCACCGGGGAGCTGTTTTTT.

As for this clonotype: This clone may be a read error of a much larger clone one base away. The V and J genes are TRBV5-4 and TRBJ2-5; 9 nucleotides align to TRBD2. Germline V lookup: CDR1 SGHNT, CDR2 YYREEE (reference sequence). V dropped 0 bases and J dropped 2; count of bases not matched to a gene: 2. This CDR3 has 15 residues. The CDR3 here is CASSLASGKQETQYF. The DNA for the CDR3 is TGTGCCAGCAGCTTGGCTAGCGGGAAGCAAGAGACCCAGTACTTC.

About this clonotype: At one of its ends the junction is not consistent with the germline gene, which may arise from a read error. The rearrangement joins TRBV4-2 to TRBJ2-7; D possibly corresponds to TRBD2 (7 bases). Germline V lookup: CDR1 LGHNA, CDR2 YNFKEQ. The length of the CDR3 is 15 residues. In DNA, the CDR3 is TGTGCCAGTAGCCAACAGCGCGGGGGCCCCTACGAGCAGTACTTC. Encoded protein: CASSQQRGGPYEQYF.

The V and J genes are TRBV11-2 and TRBJ2-5; 9 bases align to TRBD1. The CDR3 loop spans 15 amino acids. V lost 5 bases, J lost 4 bases, and 8 bases stayed unmatched. CDR1 and CDR2 (germline): SGHAT, FQNNGV. The CDR3, as DNA: TGTGCCAGCAGCCTAGGGACAGGGAGGATAGAGACCCAGTACTTC. Translating gives CASSLGTGRIETQYF.

Regarding this clonotype: A much larger clone lies one base from this, so it may be a read error. V gene TRBV4-2 combines with J gene TRBJ2-2; 9 positions match TRBD1. The CDR3 loop spans 17 amino acids. CDR1 is LGHNA, CDR2 YNFKEQ, per germline. The CDR3 loop reads CASSPLAGQGNAGGLFF. CDR3 coding DNA: TGTGCCAGCAGCCCTTTAGCTGGACAGGGGAACGCCGGGGGGCTGTTTTTT.

This chain joins TRBV11-2 and TRBJ1-1; no clear D gene. CDR1 is SGHAT and CDR2 is FQNNGV in the germline V gene. The germline V and J ends were trimmed by 0 bases and 5 bases, with 16 bases remaining between them. This CDR3 spans 16 amino acids. CDR3 protein: CASSLDRVGGTTEAFF. CDR3 DNA sequence: TGTGCCAGCAGCTTAGATAGAGTGGGAGGAACAACTGAAGCTTTCTTT.

To note about this clonotype: This may stem from a read error, because a much larger clone lies one nucleotide away. The V gene is TRBV13, the J gene TRBJ2-1; a weak D match, TRBD2 (5 bases). V gave up 4 bases and J gave up 3 bases, with 19 bases separating them. Germline CDR1 and CDR2: PRHDT and FYEKMQ (reference sequence). The CDR3 is 17 amino acids. The CDR3 spells CASSSSRISRSYNEQFF. Written as DNA, the CDR3 is TGTGCCAGCAGCTCTAGCAGAATTAGTCGGAGCTACAATGAGCAGTTCTTC.

J is TRBJ1-1 and V is TRBV5-1; D might be TRBD1 (6 bases). The CDR3 length is 14 residues. Trimming cost V 6 bases and J 2 bases, with 14 bases left between them. The germline CDR1 and CDR2 sequences are SGHRS and YFSETQ. The CDR3 sequence: CASTATGLNTEAFF. In nucleotides, the CDR3 is TGCGCCAGCACCGCCACAGGGCTCAACACTGAAGCTTTCTTT.

The rearrangement joins TRBV11-2 to TRBJ2-7, with TRBD1 as a possible D gene (5 bases). Germline V gene lookup returns CDR1 SGHAT and CDR2 FQNNGV. V lost 4 bases and J lost 2, with 12 bases in between. This CDR3 has 14 residues. CDR3 DNA: TGTGCCAGCAGCTCATCGAAAGGGGCCTACGAGCAGTACTTC. Its translation: CASSSSKGAYEQYF.

This chain's CDR3 is CASCRDANSGANVLTF. DNA for the CDR3: TGCGCCAGCTGCCGGGACGCCAACTCTGGGGCCAACGTCCTGACTTTC. The rearrangement links TRBV5-1 to TRBJ2-6; D tentatively fits TRBD1 or TRBD2 (5 bases each). Germline-derived CDR1 and CDR2 are SGHRS and YFSETQ. The CDR3 spans 16 residues. V gave up 7 bases and J gave up 0 bases, with 14 bases separating them. The whole variable domain, remainder taken from reference TRBV5-1 and TRBJ2-6, is KAGVTQTPRYLIKTRGQQVTLSCSPISGHRSVSWYQQTPGQGLQFLFEYFSETQRNKGNFPGRFSGRQFSNSRSEMNVSTLELGDSALYLCASCRDANSGANVLTFGAGSRLTVL.

CDR3 loop: CASRLGLSMFTDTQYF. The CDR3 DNA reads as TGCGCCAGCAGGTTAGGACTGAGCATGTTCACAGATACGCAGTATTTT. The chain combines TRBV5-1 with TRBJ2-3; D is perhaps TRBD2 (5 bases). The CDR3 length is 16 residues. Germline V gene lookup returns CDR1 SGHRS and CDR2 YFSETQ. V lost 5 bases and J 2 bases, leaving 18 bases between the germline ends.

Note on this clonotype: Possible read error: a much larger clone is one base away. This sequence joins TRBV4-2 and TRBJ1-5, with TRBD1 matching 10 bases. The V gene end was trimmed by 1 base and the J gene end by 3 bases; junction bases not matched to a gene: 6. The CDR3 runs 17 residues. Germline V gene sequence: CDR1 LGHNA, CDR2 YNFKEQ. The CDR3 DNA is TGTGCCAGCAGCCAAGGGGACAGGGGTTATAACAATCAGCCCCAGCATTTT. Amino acid sequence: CASSQGDRGYNNQPQHF.

As to this clonotype: Since the CDR3 does not end with the conserved phenylalanine or tryptophan, this likely comes from a read error. The V and J genes are TRBV11-1 and TRBJ2-7; no definite D call. V lost 6 bases, J lost 3 bases, and 18 bases lay in between. Germline values: CDR1 SGHAT, CDR2 FQDESV (reference sequence). The CDR3 length is 15 residues. The CDR3 coding sequence is TGTGCCAGCAGTGCCGCGGCCAGTTCGGTCTACGAGCAGTACCTC. As protein: CASSAAASSVYEQYL.

Details on this clonotype: At one boundary the junction diverges from the germline segment, which might be a read error. The chain has TRBV11-1 and TRBJ2-4; a possible D gene is TRBD1 (6 bases). This CDR3 comprises 14 residues. Germline lookup yields CDR1 SGHAT and CDR2 FQDESV (reference sequence). CDR3 nucleotide sequence: TGTGCCGGCAGCCGACTGGGCGGTGGGGACATTCAGTATTTC. Translating it yields CAGSRLGGGDIQYF.

Points on this clonotype: With a much larger clone just one base away, this may be a read error. V gene TRBV29-1 combines with J gene TRBJ2-3; no clear D gene. From germline, CDR1 is SQVTM and CDR2 ANQGSEA. Trimming stripped 7 bases from V and 0 bases from J, with 8 bases between. There are 12 residues in the CDR3. The CDR3 region has the DNA TGCAGCGCCATTATTAGCACAGATACGCAGTATTTT. This sequence encodes CSAIISTDTQYF.

This clonotype was found a few times. One base away lies a much larger clone, so this may be a sequencing read error. V and J are TRBV11-2 and TRBJ1-6, with TRBD1 as a possible D gene (5 bases). Per germline, CDR1 SGHAT and CDR2 FQNNGV. The CDR3 spans 16 residues. V was cut by 2 bases and J by 10 bases, with 18 bases left in between. The CDR3 region has the DNA TGTGCCAGCAGCTTAACGTTCGGGGGGTGTGAATCACCCCTCCACTTT. Translated: CASSLTFGGCESPLHF.

Remarks on this clonotype: One end of the junction is discordant with germline, which a read error may explain. This chain joins TRBV11-2 and TRBJ2-3, with D possibly being TRBD1 (6 bases). Germline CDR1 reads SGHAT; CDR2 reads FQNNGV. There are 15 residues in the CDR3. The CDR3 nucleotides are TGTACCAGCAGCCCACTCAGGGGATGGACAGATACGCAGTATTTT. It translates to CTSSPLRGWTDTQYF.

For this clonotype: A read error may explain this, as a much larger clone is one base away. No conserved phenylalanine or tryptophan is present at the end of the CDR3, so a read error is the likely explanation. The chain uses TRBV4-2 and TRBJ2-7, with TRBD1 matching 10 bases. CDR1 and CDR2 from the germline V gene are LGHNA and YNFKEQ. This CDR3 spans 14 amino acids. Trimming cost V 2 bases and J 7 bases; bases outside gene matches: 5. The CDR3, as DNA: TGTGCCAGCAGCCAAACGGGACAGGGGCGGGAGCAGTACCTC. This encodes CASSQTGQGREQYL.

This clonotype was recorded a few times. The junction departs from germline at one end; a sequencing error may be responsible. The V gene is TRBV12-3 or TRBV12-4, the J gene TRBJ2-3; possible D gene TRBD1, 5 bases. The CDR3 spans 17 residues. CDR3 coding DNA: TGTGCTAGCAGCCCTAACTCGGGCAAGGGGCGCGCAGATACGCAGTATTTT. Protein: CASSPNSGKGRADTQYF.

In DNA, the CDR3 is TGTGCCAGCAGCCAATCCCGGGACAGGGCTGAAAAACTGTTTTTT. Its protein product is CASSQSRDRAEKLFF. The gene calls are TRBV14 and TRBJ1-4, with TRBD1 matching 9 bases. Trimming at V came to 2 bases and at J to 7 bases, leaving 5 bases not matched to a gene. Germline CDR1 reads SGHDN; CDR2 reads FVKESK. The CDR3 has 15 residues.

To note about this clonotype: This CDR3 is missing its conserved last phenylalanine or tryptophan, likely due to a read error. The DNA is left out, because the CDR3 cannot be placed on it with certainty; the CDR3 is given as TCRdb lists it. The genes are TRBV4-1 and TRBJ2-1. The germline V gene has CDR1 MGHRA and CDR2 YSYEKL. Ends included, the CDR3 has 16 residues. Here the CDR3 reads CASSPFAADSYNEKFI.

This sequence joins TRBV12-3 or TRBV12-4 and TRBJ1-5, with TRBD1 as a possible D gene (5 bases). This CDR3 region has 17 residues. The ends were cut back, 3 bases at V and 5 bases at J, with 20 bases in the middle. The CDR3 sequence is CASSFGGSGWSYQPQHF. As DNA, the CDR3 is TGTGCCAGCAGTTTCGGGGGTTCCGGGTGGAGCTATCAGCCCCAGCATTTT.

The V call is TRBV11-2, the J call TRBJ2-1; the D is unclear. Germline CDR1 is SGHAT and CDR2 is FQNNGV. Deletions cut 5 bases from V and 4 bases from J, with 15 bases between. This CDR3 region has 15 residues. For the CDR3, the DNA is TGTGCCAGCAGCCTAGGCGCGAGTACATACAATGAGCAGTTCTTC. Translation gives CASSLGASTYNEQFF.